This T cell receptor beta chain was captured in a study of T-cell reconstitution after alpha-beta-depleted transplantation in children. Unique molecular identifiers tagged the TCRbeta library. MiXCR was run by TCRdb on the PCR reads, yielding one entry per CDR3 protein. The repertoire has around 490,000 distinct CDR3 sequences, more than 9.5% of them found once; the top ten carry approximately 14%. CDR1 MNHEY and CDR2 SVGAGI come from the germline V gene. V trimming: 4 bases; J trimming: 3 bases; junction bases outside the gene matches: 8. The CDR3 covers 17 residues. This receptor was taken from a female patient aged 2 to 10 who had a stem cell transplant for aplastic anemia, so the T cells may come from the graft donor. Source: PBMCs, mostly from graft donor cells, taken 180 days after TCRalphabeta/CD19-depleted stem cell transplant. The V and J genes are TRBV6-5 and TRBJ2-1; 11 bases are a match to TRBD2. The DNA of the CDR3 is TGTGCCAGCAGTTCCATACGACTAGCGGGATTCTACAATGAGCAGTTCTTC. This encodes CASSSIRLAGFYNEQFF.